The clone carrying this TCR beta chain has only one observation. Produced via immunoSEQ multiplex PCR; TCRdb's table is partial and in-frame only. The data show about 200,000 clones, approximately 84% seen once. These data are taken from a study of blood T cell repertoires in COVID-19. With 5 bases clipped from V and 0 bases from J, the junction kept 7 bases outside the gene matches. Germline-derived CDR1 and CDR2 are MDHEN and SYDVKM. The CDR3 contains 15 residues. The gene calls are TRBV28 and TRBJ2-7; 7 nucleotides line up with TRBD1. Material: peripheral blood. The receptor was isolated from a man aged 45-60 years with acute or convalescent COVID-19. CDR3 bases: TGTGCCAGCAGTGTACCGGGACAGAGCTCCTACGAGCAGTACTTC. It encodes CASSVPGQSSYEQYF.